This T cell receptor (beta chain) emerged from a study of blood T cell repertoires in COVID-19. This CDR3 spans 14 amino acids. V lost 4 bases and J 7 bases, leaving 14 bases between the germline ends. Germline CDR1 and CDR2: SGHTA and FQGNSA. Original analysis: Cell counts per sample came from amplifying reference gene primers. The protocol was immunoSEQ multiplex PCR, while the TCRdb copy is restricted to in-frame clones and leaves out a portion. V and J calls and clone size are those listed in that table; D and trimming were worked out from the DNA. The data show tens of thousands of clones, with under 90% seen just once and about 12% held by the top ten.

The chain links TRBV7-2 to TRBJ2-4; TRBD1 is a possible D gene (5 bases). What was sequenced was peripheral blood. The origin of this receptor is a human donor in a cohort sampled during active COVID-19. CDR3 sequence (DNA): TGTGCCAGCAGCTCAGGACAAATCAGTAACATTCAGTACTTC. Translated, it gives CASSSGQISNIQYF.